This T cell receptor (beta chain) stems from a study of T cell responses to AZD1222 COVID-19 vaccine. Study-wide points: At 160-218 and 743-854, vaccine-associated CD4 TCRs were dominant, and they spanned spike.

V was clipped by 4 bases and J by 7 bases; unmatched bases: 3. In germline, CDR1 is SGHRS, CDR2 YFSETQ. The CDR3 loop spans 14 amino acids. Only in-frame clones appear in the TCRdb table, and some are missing; sequencing was by immunoSEQ multiplex PCR. The sample lists 120,000 or so clones; approximately 94% were seen once. Remarks on this clone: Its antigen is unknown.

The chain employs TRBV5-1 and TRBJ2-4, with 12 positions matching TRBD1. The receptor's source is an adult who received the AZD1222 COVID-19 vaccine. Sequencing used peripheral blood, obtained 28 days after the second AZD1222 dose. The CDR3 region has the DNA TGCGCCAGCAGCCCGGGACAGGGGGCGAACATTCAGTACTTC. This codes for CASSPGQGANIQYF.